These T cell receptor beta chains were read from a single sample in a study of Graves' ophthalmopathy and Graves' hyperthyroidism. Each CDR3 protein gets one entry after TCRdb re-called the multiplex PCR reads with MiXCR. The sample consists of 1 million to 1.3 million distinct CDR3 sequences, about 36% of them appearing once. The sample comprised peripheral blood or thyroid tissue (not recorded which). The receptors were gathered from an adult man with Graves' hyperthyroidism. CDR3s include the opening cysteine and the closing phenylalanine or tryptophan. A D gene is named only where the DNA matches it firmly. The size of a clone is reported for some rows only, either as once, few or many, or as a class for expanded clones.

v_call: TRBV14
d_call: TRBD1
j_call: TRBJ2-7
clone_size: few
cdr3_nt: TGTGCCAGCAGCCTGACCAGGACAGGGGCTGGGGAGCAGTACTTC
cdr3_aa: CASSLTRTGAGEQYF

v_call: TRBV2
d_call: .
j_call: TRBJ2-5
clone_size: many
cdr3_nt: TGTGCCAGCTGGGACAATACGTACCAAGAGACCCAGTACTTC
cdr3_aa: CASWDNTYQETQYF

v_call: TRBV12-5
d_call: .
j_call: TRBJ1-1
clone_size: few
cdr3_nt: TGTGCTAGTGGTTTTTATGTACAGGGCTCTAACACTGAAGCTTTCTTT
cdr3_aa: CASGFYVQGSNTEAFF

v_call: TRBV9
d_call: .
j_call: TRBJ1-6
clone_size: many
cdr3_nt: TGTGCCAGCAGAGCAGGGTCAGGCCAAAATTCACCCCTCCACTTT
cdr3_aa: CASRAGSGQNSPLHF

v_call: TRBV7-9
d_call: TRBD2
j_call: TRBJ2-2
clone_size: .
cdr3_nt: TGTGCCAGCAGCTTAATCCCGACTAGCGGGGGGCCCTCAGGCACCGGGGAGCTGTTTTTT
cdr3_aa: CASSLIPTSGGPSGTGELFF

v_call: TRBV6-5
d_call: TRBD1
j_call: TRBJ1-5
clone_size: .
cdr3_nt: TGTGCCAGCAGTTTATTCACAGGGGTAAATCAGCCCCAGCATTTT
cdr3_aa: CASSLFTGVNQPQHF

v_call: TRBV6-5
d_call: .
j_call: TRBJ2-2
clone_size: .
cdr3_nt: TGTGCCAGCAGTCTGGGACCCGGGGGAACCGGGGAGCTGTTTTTT
cdr3_aa: CASSLGPGGTGELFF

v_call: TRBV9
d_call: .
j_call: TRBJ1-6
clone_size: .
cdr3_nt: TGTGCCAGCAGCTTATTGTCGGGAGATTCACCCCTCCACTTT
cdr3_aa: CASSLLSGDSPLHF

v_call: TRBV24-1
d_call: TRBD2
j_call: TRBJ2-5
clone_size: .
cdr3_nt: TGTGCCACCAGTGATTCGGGAGGGGGAGAGACCCAGTACTTC
cdr3_aa: CATSDSGGGETQYF

v_call: TRBV5-1
d_call: .
j_call: TRBJ1-1
clone_size: .
cdr3_nt: TGCGCCAGCAGCTTCGGGGGCGTGACTAATGAAGCTTTCTTT
cdr3_aa: CASSFGGVTNEAFF

v_call: TRBV10-2
d_call: .
j_call: TRBJ1-5
clone_size: .
cdr3_nt: TGCGCCAGCATTCGGGAGGGGCCCAATCAGCCCCAGCATTTT
cdr3_aa: CASIREGPNQPQHF

v_call: TRBV10-3
d_call: .
j_call: TRBJ1-1
clone_size: .
cdr3_nt: TGTGCCAGCAGTGCGACAGCGAACAGGGAAACTGAAGCTTTCTTT
cdr3_aa: CASSATANRETEAFF

v_call: TRBV29-1
d_call: TRBD1
j_call: TRBJ1-1
clone_size: .
cdr3_nt: TGCAGCGTTGAGCTACCAGGGGGTAGGAACACTGAAGCTTTCTTT
cdr3_aa: CSVELPGGRNTEAFF

v_call: TRBV29-1
d_call: .
j_call: TRBJ1-5
clone_size: .
cdr3_nt: TGCAACTCCGGGCTGGGGAATCAGCCCCAGCATTTT
cdr3_aa: CNSGLGNQPQHF

v_call: TRBV14
d_call: TRBD2
j_call: TRBJ2-7
clone_size: .
cdr3_nt: TGTAATAGCGGGCAGGGCTCCTACGAGCAGTACTTC
cdr3_aa: CNSGQGSYEQYF

v_call: TRBV10-3
d_call: TRBD1
j_call: TRBJ1-2
clone_size: .
cdr3_nt: TGTGCCATTGCCAGCGGGACAGGGGGCTTCTATGGCTACACCTTC
cdr3_aa: CAIASGTGGFYGYTF

v_call: TRBV7-2
d_call: .
j_call: TRBJ2-5
clone_size: .
cdr3_nt: TGTGCCAGCAGGTTAAGGTTCGGCGAGACCCAGTACTTC
cdr3_aa: CASRLRFGETQYF

v_call: TRBV5-5
d_call: TRBD1
j_call: TRBJ2-5
clone_size: .
cdr3_nt: TGTGCCAGCAGTTCCCCCTTCTCGGACAGGGATGGATCCAGGGAGACCCAGTACTTC
cdr3_aa: CASSSPFSDRDGSRETQYF

v_call: TRBV5-8
d_call: .
j_call: TRBJ2-5
clone_size: .
cdr3_nt: TGTGCCAGCAGCGCTACCTTAACAGGGTTATTGGAGACCCAGTACTTC
cdr3_aa: CASSATLTGLLETQYF

v_call: TRBV19
d_call: .
j_call: TRBJ2-2
clone_size: few
cdr3_nt: TGTACCAGTAGTAGACAGAACGAATTGAACACCGGGGAGCTGTTTTTT
cdr3_aa: CTSSRQNELNTGELFF

v_call: TRBV15
d_call: .
j_call: TRBJ1-1
clone_size: many
cdr3_nt: TGTGCCACCAGCAGAGTGAGGGGGAACACTGAAGCTTTCTTT
cdr3_aa: CATSRVRGNTEAFF

v_call: TRBV27
d_call: TRBD1
j_call: TRBJ1-6
clone_size: .
cdr3_nt: TGTGCCAGCAGTGCGACAGGGGCCGAAAATTCACCCCTCCACTTT
cdr3_aa: CASSATGAENSPLHF

v_call: TRBV29-1
d_call: TRBD1
j_call: TRBJ2-6
clone_size: many
cdr3_nt: TGCAGCGTAGATGAGGGGGCGTTTGTTGGGGCCAACGTCCTGACTTTC
cdr3_aa: CSVDEGAFVGANVLTF

v_call: TRBV19
d_call: TRBD1
j_call: TRBJ1-6
clone_size: many
cdr3_nt: TGTGCCAGTAGTCATAGACAGGGGCTGAATTCACCCCTCCACTTT
cdr3_aa: CASSHRQGLNSPLHF

v_call: TRBV10-3
d_call: .
j_call: TRBJ1-1
clone_size: many
cdr3_nt: TGTGCCATCGGGGACGGGAACACTGAAGCTTTCTTT
cdr3_aa: CAIGDGNTEAFF

v_call: TRBV5-1
d_call: .
j_call: TRBJ1-1
clone_size: .
cdr3_nt: TGCGCCAGCAGCTTAAGGGAAGAAACTGAAGCTTTCTTT
cdr3_aa: CASSLREETEAFF

v_call: TRBV6-2/TRBV6-3
d_call: .
j_call: TRBJ2-7
clone_size: few
cdr3_nt: TGTGCCAGCAGTACGAACGGGGAGCAGTACTTC
cdr3_aa: CASSTNGEQYF

v_call: TRBV19
d_call: TRBD1
j_call: TRBJ1-2
clone_size: once
cdr3_nt: TGTGCCACCGACCCGGGGACAGGTTACGGCTACACCTTC
cdr3_aa: CATDPGTGYGYTF

v_call: TRBV6-5
d_call: TRBD1
j_call: TRBJ2-7
clone_size: .
cdr3_nt: TGTGCCAGCAGTCCCGGGACAGGGAGCGCCTACGAGCAGTACTTC
cdr3_aa: CASSPGTGSAYEQYF